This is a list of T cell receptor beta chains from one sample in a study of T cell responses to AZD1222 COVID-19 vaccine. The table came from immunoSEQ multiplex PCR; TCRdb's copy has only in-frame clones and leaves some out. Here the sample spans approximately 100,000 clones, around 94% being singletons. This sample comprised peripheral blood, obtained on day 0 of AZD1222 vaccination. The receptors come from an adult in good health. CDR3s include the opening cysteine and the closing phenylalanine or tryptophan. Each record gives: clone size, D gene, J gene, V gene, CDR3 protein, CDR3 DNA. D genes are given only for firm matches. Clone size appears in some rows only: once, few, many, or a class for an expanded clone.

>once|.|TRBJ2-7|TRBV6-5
CASSYSTAGLSYEQYF
TGTGCCAGCAGTTACTCCACTGCCGGACTCTCCTACGAGCAGTACTTC
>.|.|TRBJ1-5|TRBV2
CASSEESGASNQPQHF
TGTGCCAGCAGTGAAGAGTCAGGGGCTAGCAATCAGCCCCAGCATTTT
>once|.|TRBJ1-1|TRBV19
CASSTPGADTEAFF
TGTGCCAGTAGTACCCCGGGGGCGGACACTGAAGCTTTCTTT
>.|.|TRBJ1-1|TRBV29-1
CSVLGALYTEAFF
TGCAGCGTCCTGGGGGCTTTGTACACTGAAGCTTTCTTT
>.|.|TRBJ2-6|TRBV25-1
CASSESSSGANVLTF
TGTGCCAGCAGTGAATCCAGCTCTGGGGCCAACGTCCTGACTTTC
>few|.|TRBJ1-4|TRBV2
CASTLDSNEKLFF
TGTGCCAGCACCCTGGACAGTAATGAAAAACTGTTTTTT
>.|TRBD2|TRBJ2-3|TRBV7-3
CASSLGTRSTDTQYF
TGTGCCAGCAGCTTGGGGACTAGAAGCACAGATACGCAGTATTTT
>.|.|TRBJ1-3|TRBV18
CASSLGGPSSGNTIYF
TGTGCCAGCTCACTAGGGGGACCTAGCTCTGGAAACACCATATATTTT
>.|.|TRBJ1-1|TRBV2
CASKSSNTEAFF
TGTGCCAGCAAATCCAGTAACACTGAAGCTTTCTTT
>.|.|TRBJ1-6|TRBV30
CAWSRGIRDSPLHF
TGTGCCTGGAGTCGCGGGATTCGGGATTCACCCCTCCACTTT
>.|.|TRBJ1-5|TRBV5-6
CASSFQGTNQPQHF
TGTGCCAGCAGCTTTCAGGGAACCAATCAGCCCCAGCATTTT
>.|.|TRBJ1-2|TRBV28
CASSLRGARGYTF
TGTGCCAGCAGTTTGCGGGGGGCGCGTGGCTACACCTTC
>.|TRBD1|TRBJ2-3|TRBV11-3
CASSTRQGSSDTQYF
TGTGCCAGCAGCACAAGACAGGGGTCGTCAGATACGCAGTATTTT
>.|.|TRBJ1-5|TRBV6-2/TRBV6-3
CASSSGHSNQPQHF
TGTGCCAGCAGTTCGGGACATAGCAATCAGCCCCAGCATTTT
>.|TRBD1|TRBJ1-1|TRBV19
CASSLRQGEAFF
TGTGCCAGTAGTTTACGACAGGGTGAAGCTTTCTTT